Shown below are 10 T cell receptor beta chains from a single sample sequenced in a study of shared clonotypes between healthy human individuals. Assay: immunoSEQ multiplex PCR; the TCRdb copy retains only in-frame clones and omits some. The table lists about 1.5 million clones, roughly 97% of them singletons, with approximately 1.2% in the top ten. Sequencing input: naive CD4+ T cells sorted from blood. Noted subset: CD45RA+ positively selected. These receptors originate from a man younger than 40 in good health.

The chain joins TRBV19 to TRBJ1-5; TRBD1 might be the D (6 bases). Trimming removed 5 bases at V and 0 bases at J, with 11 bases between. The CDR3 loop spans 15 amino acids. CDR1 LNHDA and CDR2 SQIVND come from the germline V gene (reference sequence). The CDR3 is CASSWTDYSNQPQHF. In DNA form, the CDR3 reads TGTGCCAGTAGTTGGACAGATTATAGCAATCAGCCCCAGCATTTT.

The chain uses TRBV21-1 and TRBJ2-3; TRBD2, the table's D call, was not compared with the DNA. TRBV21-1 is shown as a pseudogene. This CDR3 has 15 amino acids. The chain's CDR3 is CASSKRERRTDTQYF. The CDR3, as DNA: TGTGCCAGCAGTAAGCGGGAGAGGCGCACAGATACGCAGTATTTT.

This rearrangement joins TRBV29-1 to TRBJ2-3; 10 nucleotides align to TRBD2. V shed 7 bases and J 1 base; nucleotides not matched to a gene: 5. Germline V CDR1 and CDR2: SQVTM, ANQGSEA. The CDR3 is 14 amino acids. CDR3 region: CSGAGGQGTDTQYF. The CDR3 coding sequence is TGCAGCGGAGCGGGAGGGCAGGGCACAGATACGCAGTATTTT.

The chain carries TRBV15 and TRBJ2-5; D might be TRBD1 or TRBD2, each matching 6 bases. This CDR3 has 19 residues. Germline CDR1 LNHNV, CDR2 YYDKDF (reference sequence). The V end was cut by 0 bases, the J end by 2 bases, with 22 bases between. The CDR3 here is CATSRDVLRARGGQETQYF. CDR3 nucleotides: TGTGCCACCAGCAGAGATGTCCTTAGGGCCAGGGGAGGTCAAGAGACCCAGTACTTC.

This clone was found a few times. This chain connects TRBV10-1 to TRBJ2-7; 8 bases are a match to TRBD1. The CDR3 extends over 12 amino acids. V shed 8 bases and J 2 bases; nucleotides not matched to a gene: 2. Germline CDR1 reads WNHNN; CDR2 reads SYGVQD (reference sequence). The CDR3 DNA sequence: TGCGCCAGCGGGACAGGTACCTACGAGCAGTACTTC. Protein sequence: CASGTGTYEQYF.

The V and J genes are TRBV21-1 and TRBJ1-3. TRBV21-1 is tagged as a pseudogene. The CDR3 is 10 residues long. CDR3 region: CASSGDTIYF. The CDR3 bases are TGTGCCAGCAGCGGGGACACCATATATTTT.

J is TRBJ1-1 and V is TRBV5-1, with D tentatively TRBD1 (6 bases). The V and J ends lost 0 bases and 0 bases respectively, with 15 bases between them. This CDR3 comprises 17 residues. CDR1 is SGHRS, CDR2 YFSETQ, per germline. DNA of the CDR3: TGCGCCAGCAGCTTGGTCCCCGCGACAGGTGTGAACACTGAAGCTTTCTTT. Translation gives CASSLVPATGVNTEAFF.

The chain joins TRBV7-9 to TRBJ2-3, with no clear D. CDR1 and CDR2 (germline): SEHNR, FQNEAQ (reference sequence). The length of the CDR3 is 14 residues. Deletions cut 3 bases from V and 1 base from J, with 8 bases between. In DNA form, the CDR3 reads TGTGCCAGCAGCTTGCGCCTAGGCACAGATACGCAGTATTTT. Translated, it gives CASSLRLGTDTQYF.

The V gene is TRBV28, the J gene TRBJ2-7; D possibly uses TRBD1 or TRBD2 (5 bases each). V lost 5 bases to trimming and J lost 1 base, with 12 bases between them. The CDR3 length is 14 residues. Per germline, CDR1 MDHEN and CDR2 SYDVKM. For the CDR3, the DNA is TGTGCCAGCAGTCCCCGGGACCTATCCTACGAGCAGTACTTC. It is translated as CASSPRDLSYEQYF.

On this clone itself: In the same sample, other DNA sequences code for this CDR3. CDR3 nucleotides: TGTGCCAGCAGTTCTAGATCCTACGAGCAGTACTTC. Amino acids: CASSSRSYEQYF. The rearrangement links TRBV11-2 to TRBJ2-7; D unresolved. V lost 6 bases and J lost 1, with 7 bases in between. This CDR3 has 12 residues. In germline, CDR1 is SGHAT, CDR2 FQNNGV. Looking up the rest from reference TRBV11-2 and TRBJ2-7 gives the full variable domain: EAGVAQSPRYKIIEKRQSVAFWCNPISGHATLYWYQQILGQGPKLLIQFQNNGVVDDSQLPKDRFSAERLKGVDSTLKIQPAKLEDSAVYLCASSSRSYEQYFGPGTRLTVT.